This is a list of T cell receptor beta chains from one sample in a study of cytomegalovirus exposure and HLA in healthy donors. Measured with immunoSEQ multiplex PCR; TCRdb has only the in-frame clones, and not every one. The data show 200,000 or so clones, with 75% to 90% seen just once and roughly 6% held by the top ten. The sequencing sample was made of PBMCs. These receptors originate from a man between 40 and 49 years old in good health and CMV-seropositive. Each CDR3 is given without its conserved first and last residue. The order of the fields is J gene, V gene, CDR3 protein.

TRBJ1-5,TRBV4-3,ASSQDITGSNQPQH
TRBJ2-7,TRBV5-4,ASSLVAGANYEQY
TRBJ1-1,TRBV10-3,AISGDRGHNTEAF
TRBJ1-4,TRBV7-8,ASSLVPQGYEKLF
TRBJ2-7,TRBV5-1,ASSAGDRVSYEQY
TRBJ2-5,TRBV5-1,ASSSARGGRVETQY
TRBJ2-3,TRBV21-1,ASSKERTSGGVDTQY
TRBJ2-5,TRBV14,ASKRGAGSETQY
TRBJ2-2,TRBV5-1,ASSPRTGGSGELF
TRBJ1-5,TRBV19,ASRWGQALNQPQH
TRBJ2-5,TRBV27,ASSPLAGGDQETQY
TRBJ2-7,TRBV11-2,ASSASGGANEQY
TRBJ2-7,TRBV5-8,ASSPPLKTGGFYEQY
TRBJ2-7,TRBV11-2,ASSLDVRSYEQY
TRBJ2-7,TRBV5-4,ASSSLNERQGLRNEQY
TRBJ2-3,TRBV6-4,ASSAGGHTDTQY
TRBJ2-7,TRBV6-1,ASSADNPYEQY
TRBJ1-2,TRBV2,ASSELEPQIYGYT
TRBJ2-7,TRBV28,ASSETGVLTYEQY
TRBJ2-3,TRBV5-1,ASSRAAGTVRVTQY
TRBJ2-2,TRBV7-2,ASSLYGGGEKLF
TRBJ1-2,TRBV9,ASSVVDSYGYT
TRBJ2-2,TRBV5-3,ARSGGTSGPTGELF
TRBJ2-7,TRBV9,ASSYTGTMGYEQY
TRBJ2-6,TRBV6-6,ASLGQTDVGANVLT
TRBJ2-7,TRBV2,ASSGGLGYEQY
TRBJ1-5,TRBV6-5,ASSLKTGAQGPQH
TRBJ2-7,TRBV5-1,ASSAEEVGYEQY